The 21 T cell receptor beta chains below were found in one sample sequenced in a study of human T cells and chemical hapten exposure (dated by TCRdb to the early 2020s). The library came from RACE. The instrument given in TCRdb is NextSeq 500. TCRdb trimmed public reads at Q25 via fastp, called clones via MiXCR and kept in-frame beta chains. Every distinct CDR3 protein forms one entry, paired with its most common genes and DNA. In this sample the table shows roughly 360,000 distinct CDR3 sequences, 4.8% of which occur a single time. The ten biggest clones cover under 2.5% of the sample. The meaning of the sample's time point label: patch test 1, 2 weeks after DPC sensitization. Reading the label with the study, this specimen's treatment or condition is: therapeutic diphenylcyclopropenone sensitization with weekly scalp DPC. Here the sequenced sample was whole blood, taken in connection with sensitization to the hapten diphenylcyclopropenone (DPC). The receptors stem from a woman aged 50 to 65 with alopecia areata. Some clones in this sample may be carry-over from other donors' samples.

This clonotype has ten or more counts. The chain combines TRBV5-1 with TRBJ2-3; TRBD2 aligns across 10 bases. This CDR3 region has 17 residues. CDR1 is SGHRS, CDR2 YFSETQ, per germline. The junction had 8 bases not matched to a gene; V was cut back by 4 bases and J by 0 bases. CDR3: CASSRPETSGSTDTQYF. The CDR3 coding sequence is TGCGCCAGCAGCCGTCCAGAGACTAGCGGGAGCACAGATACGCAGTATTTT.

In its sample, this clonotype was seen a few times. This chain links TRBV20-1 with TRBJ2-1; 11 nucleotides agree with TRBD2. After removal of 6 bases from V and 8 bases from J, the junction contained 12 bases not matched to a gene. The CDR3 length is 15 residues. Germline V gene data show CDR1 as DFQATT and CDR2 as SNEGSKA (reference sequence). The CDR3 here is CSANSGRAEGHEQFF. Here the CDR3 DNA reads TGCAGTGCGAATAGCGGGAGGGCCGAGGGGCATGAGCAGTTCTTC.

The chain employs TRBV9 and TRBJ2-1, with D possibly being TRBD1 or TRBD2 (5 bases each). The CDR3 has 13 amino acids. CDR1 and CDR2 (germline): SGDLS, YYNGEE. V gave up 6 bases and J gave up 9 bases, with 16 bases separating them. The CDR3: CASTLSGGGEQFF. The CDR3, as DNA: TGTGCCAGCACCCTGAGTGGGGGTGGTGAGCAGTTCTTC.

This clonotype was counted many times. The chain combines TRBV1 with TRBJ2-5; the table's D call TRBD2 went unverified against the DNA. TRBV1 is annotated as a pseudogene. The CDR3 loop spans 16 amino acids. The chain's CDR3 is CTSSRRDSKLQETQYF. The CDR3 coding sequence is TGCACCAGCAGCCGGCGGGACTCCAAACTTCAAGAGACCCAGTACTTC.

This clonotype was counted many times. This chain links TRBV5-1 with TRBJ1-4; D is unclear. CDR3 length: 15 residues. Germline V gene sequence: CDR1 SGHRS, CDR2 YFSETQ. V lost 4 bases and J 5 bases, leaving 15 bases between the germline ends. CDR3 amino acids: CASSPMGSSNEKLFF. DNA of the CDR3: TGCGCCAGCAGCCCAATGGGCAGTTCCAATGAAAAACTGTTTTTT.

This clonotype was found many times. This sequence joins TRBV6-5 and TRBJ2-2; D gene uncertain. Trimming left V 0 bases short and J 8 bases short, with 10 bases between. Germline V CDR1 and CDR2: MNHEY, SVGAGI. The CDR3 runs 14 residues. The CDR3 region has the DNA TGTGCCAGCAGTTACTCGCCACGCGGAGGGGAGCTGTTTTTT. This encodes CASSYSPRGGELFF.

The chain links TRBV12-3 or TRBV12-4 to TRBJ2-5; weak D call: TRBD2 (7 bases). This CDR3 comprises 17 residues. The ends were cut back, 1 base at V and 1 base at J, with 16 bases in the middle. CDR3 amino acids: CASSLGGGQAGQETQYF. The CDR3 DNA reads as TGTGCCAGCAGTTTAGGGGGGGGACAAGCTGGCCAAGAGACCCAGTACTTC.

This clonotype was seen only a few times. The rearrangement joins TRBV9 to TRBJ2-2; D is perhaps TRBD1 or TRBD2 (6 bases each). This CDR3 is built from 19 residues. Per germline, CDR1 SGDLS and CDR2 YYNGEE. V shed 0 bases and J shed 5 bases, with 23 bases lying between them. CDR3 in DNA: TGTGCCAGCAGCGTAGCTACCCCTACATGGGGGGCGCATACCGGGGAGCTGTTTTTT. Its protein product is CASSVATPTWGAHTGELFF.

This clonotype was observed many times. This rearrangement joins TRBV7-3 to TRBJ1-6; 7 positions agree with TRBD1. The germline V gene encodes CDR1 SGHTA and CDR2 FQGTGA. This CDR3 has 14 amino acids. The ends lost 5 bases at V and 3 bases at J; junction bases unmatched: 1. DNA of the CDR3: TGTGCCAGCAGCAGGACAGGCTATAATTCACCCCTCCACTTT. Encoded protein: CASSRTGYNSPLHF.

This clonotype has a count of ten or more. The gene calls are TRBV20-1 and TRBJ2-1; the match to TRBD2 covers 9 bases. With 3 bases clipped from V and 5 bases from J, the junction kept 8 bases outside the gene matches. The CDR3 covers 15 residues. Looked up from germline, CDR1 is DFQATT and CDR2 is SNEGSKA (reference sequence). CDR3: CSASNGLALNNEQFF. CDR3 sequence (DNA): TGCAGTGCTAGTAATGGACTAGCGCTTAACAATGAGCAGTTCTTC.

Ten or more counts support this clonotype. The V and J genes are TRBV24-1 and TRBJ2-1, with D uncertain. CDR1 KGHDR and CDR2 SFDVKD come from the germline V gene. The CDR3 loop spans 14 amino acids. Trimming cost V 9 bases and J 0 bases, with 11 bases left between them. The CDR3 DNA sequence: TGTGCCACCTCTGACGGAAACTCCTACAATGAGCAGTTCTTC. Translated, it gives CATSDGNSYNEQFF.

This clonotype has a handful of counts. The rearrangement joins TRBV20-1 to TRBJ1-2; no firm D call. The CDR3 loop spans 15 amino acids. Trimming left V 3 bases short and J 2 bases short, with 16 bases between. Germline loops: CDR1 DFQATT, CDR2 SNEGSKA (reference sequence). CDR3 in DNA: TGCAGTGCTAGGGCAGGCCCTACTCTGAACTATGGCTACACCTTC. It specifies CSARAGPTLNYGYTF.

CDR3 residues: CASSQGTDSTSAYTF. The CDR3 region has the DNA TGTGCCAGCAGCCAAGGGACGGACAGCACTTCTGCCTACACCTTC. This chain joins TRBV4-2 and TRBJ1-2, with a weak D call TRBD1 (6 bases). The CDR3 length is 15 residues. Germline values: CDR1 LGHNA, CDR2 YNFKEQ. The V end lost 1 base, the J end lost 10 bases, and 19 bases lay between the germline ends.

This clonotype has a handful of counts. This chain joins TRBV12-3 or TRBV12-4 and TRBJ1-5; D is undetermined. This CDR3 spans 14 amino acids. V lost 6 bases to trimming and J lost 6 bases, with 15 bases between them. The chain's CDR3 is CASRPHGFGQPQHF. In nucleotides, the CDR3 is TGTGCCAGCAGGCCACACGGGTTCGGTCAGCCCCAGCATTTT.

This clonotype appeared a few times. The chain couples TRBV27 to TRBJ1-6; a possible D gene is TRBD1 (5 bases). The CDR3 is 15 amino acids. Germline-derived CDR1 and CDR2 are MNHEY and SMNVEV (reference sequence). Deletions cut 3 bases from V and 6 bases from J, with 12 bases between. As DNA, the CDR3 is TGTGCCAGCAGTTTTTCCCTGACAGTTAATTCACCCCTCCACTTT. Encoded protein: CASSFSLTVNSPLHF.

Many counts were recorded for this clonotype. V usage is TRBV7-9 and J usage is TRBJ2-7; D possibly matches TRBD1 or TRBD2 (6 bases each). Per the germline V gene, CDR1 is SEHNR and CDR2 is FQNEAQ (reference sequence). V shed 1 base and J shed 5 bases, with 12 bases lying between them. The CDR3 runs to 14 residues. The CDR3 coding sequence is TGTGCCAGCAGCTTAGAAGGGGGAGGACACGAGCAGTACTTC. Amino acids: CASSLEGGGHEQYF.

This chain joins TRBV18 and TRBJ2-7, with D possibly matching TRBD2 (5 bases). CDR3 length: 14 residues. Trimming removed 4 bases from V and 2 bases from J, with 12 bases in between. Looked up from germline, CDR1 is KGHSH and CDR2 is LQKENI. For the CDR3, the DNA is TGTGCCAGCTCACTGGACTTTCGCGCCTACGAGCAGTACTTC. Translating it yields CASSLDFRAYEQYF.

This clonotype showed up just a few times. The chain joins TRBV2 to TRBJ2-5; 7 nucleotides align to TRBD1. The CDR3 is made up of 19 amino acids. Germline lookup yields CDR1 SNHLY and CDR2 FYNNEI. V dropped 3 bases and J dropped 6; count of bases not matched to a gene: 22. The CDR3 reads CASSDNQNDREGSKKTQYF. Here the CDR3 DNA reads TGTGCCAGCAGTGATAATCAAAACGACAGGGAAGGGTCGAAGAAGACCCAGTACTTC. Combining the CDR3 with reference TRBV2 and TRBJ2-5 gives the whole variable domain EPEVTQTPSHQVTQMGQEVILRCVPISNHLYFYWYRQILGQKVEFLVSFYNNEISEKSEIFDDQFSVERPDGSNFTLKIRSTKLEDSAMYFCASSDNQNDREGSKKTQYFGPGTRLLVL.

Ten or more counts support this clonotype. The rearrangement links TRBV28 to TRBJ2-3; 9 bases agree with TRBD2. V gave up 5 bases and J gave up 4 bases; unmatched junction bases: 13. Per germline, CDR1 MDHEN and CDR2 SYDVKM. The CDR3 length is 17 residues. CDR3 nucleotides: TGTGCCAGCAGTCCTCTGGTAGTAGCGGGGGTACCAGATACGCAGTATTTT. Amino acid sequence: CASSPLVVAGVPDTQYF. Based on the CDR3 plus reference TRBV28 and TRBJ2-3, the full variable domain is DVKVTQSSRYLVKRTGEKVFLECVQDMDHENMFWYRQDPGLGLRLIYFSYDVKMKEKGDIPEGYSVSREKKERFSLILESASTNQTSMYLCASSPLVVAGVPDTQYFGPGTRLTVL.

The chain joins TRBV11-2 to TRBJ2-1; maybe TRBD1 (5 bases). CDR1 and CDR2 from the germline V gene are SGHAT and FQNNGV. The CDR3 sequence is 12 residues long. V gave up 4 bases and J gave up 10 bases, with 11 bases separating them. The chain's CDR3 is CASSWGMGEQFF. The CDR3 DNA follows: TGTGCCAGCAGCTGGGGCATGGGCGAGCAGTTCTTC.

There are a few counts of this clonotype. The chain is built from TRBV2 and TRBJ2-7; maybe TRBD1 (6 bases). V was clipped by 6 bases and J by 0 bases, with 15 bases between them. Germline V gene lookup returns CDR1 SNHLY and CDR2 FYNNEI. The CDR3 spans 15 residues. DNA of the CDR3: TGTGCCAGCAGACCTAAGCAGGGGTTCTCCTACGAGCAGTACTTC. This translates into CASRPKQGFSYEQYF.